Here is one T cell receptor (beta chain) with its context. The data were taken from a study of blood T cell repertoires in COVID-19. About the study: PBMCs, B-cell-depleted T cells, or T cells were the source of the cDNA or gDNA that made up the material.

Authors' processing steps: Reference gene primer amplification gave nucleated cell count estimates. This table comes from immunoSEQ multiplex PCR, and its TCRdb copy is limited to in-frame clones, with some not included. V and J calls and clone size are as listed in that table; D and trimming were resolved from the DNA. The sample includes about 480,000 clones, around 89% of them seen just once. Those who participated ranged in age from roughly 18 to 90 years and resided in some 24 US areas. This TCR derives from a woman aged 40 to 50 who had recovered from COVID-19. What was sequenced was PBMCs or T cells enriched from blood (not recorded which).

CDR3 sequence: CASSFTSGGQDTQYF. In DNA, the CDR3 is TGTGCCAGCAGCTTCACTAGCGGGGGGCAAGATACGCAGTATTTT. The rearrangement joins TRBV7-2 to TRBJ2-3; 12 nucleotides agree with TRBD2. This CDR3 contains 15 residues. V shed 3 bases, J shed 5 bases, and the junction held 3 bases outside the gene matches. The germline V gene encodes CDR1 SGHTA and CDR2 FQGNSA.